The sequence of this T cell receptor beta chain was determined in a study of blood T cell repertoires in COVID-19. Study in general: The samples span acute and convalescent COVID-19 from the United States, Italy and Spain. The analysed material was cDNA or gDNA that came from T cells, B-cell-depleted T cells, or PBMCs.

The CDR3 totals 15 residues. The germline V gene encodes CDR1 SGHVS and CDR2 FQNEAQ. The V segment lost 4 bases and the J segment 10 bases; nucleotides outside the gene matches: 7. Using immunoSEQ multiplex PCR, the repertoire was profiled, and TCRdb retains in-frame clones only, with some absent. The sample contains some 76,000 clones, about 93% of which appear only once. The sample was peripheral blood. The source is a human donor in a cohort sampled during active COVID-19. This chain links TRBV7-8 with TRBJ1-6; 10 bases align to TRBD1. CDR3 nucleotide sequence: TGTGCCAGCAGCTCCAGAGACAGGGGGCAATCACCCCTCCACTTT. Translated, it gives CASSSRDRGQSPLHF.